The 5 T cell receptor beta chains below were found in one sample sequenced in a study of T cell repertoires in cytomegalovirus infection. TCRdb reanalysed the reads using MiXCR and keeps one entry per CDR3 protein. The sample contains about 130,000 distinct CDR3 sequences, 20% to 30% of which appear only once. Antigens for these TCRs are unknown. The sample was PBMCs, sequenced either directly or after in vitro stimulation (not recorded which). The receptors come from a human donor in good health (CMV status not recorded). Some clones in this sample may be carry-over from other donors' samples.

The chain couples TRBV27 to TRBJ1-1, with a weak D call TRBD1 (5 bases). CDR3 length: 15 residues. Germline loops: CDR1 MNHEY, CDR2 SMNVEV (reference sequence). V was shortened by 7 bases and J by 2 bases, with 17 bases between the two germline ends. The CDR3, as DNA: TGTGCCAGCACATTTCTGGGACGGGACAACACTGAAGCTTTCTTT. Encoded protein: CASTFLGRDNTEAFF.

This clonotype was picked up many times. The rearrangement joins TRBV7-9 to TRBJ1-5, with D hard to call. CDR3 length: 12 amino acids. Trimming removed 3 bases from V and 7 bases from J, with 7 bases in between. CDR1 is SEHNR, CDR2 FQNEAQ, per germline (reference sequence). The CDR3 region is CASSFSQQPQHF. The CDR3 region has the DNA TGTGCCAGCAGCTTCTCTCAGCAGCCCCAGCATTTT.

This chain links TRBV12-3 or TRBV12-4 with TRBJ2-3; the D gene is possibly TRBD1 (6 bases). V was trimmed by 7 bases and J by 2 bases, leaving 16 bases between them. The CDR3 sequence is 15 residues long. The CDR3 nucleotides read TGTGCCAGCACCCACAGGGAACTGTTCACAGATACGCAGTATTTT. This encodes CASTHRELFTDTQYF.

This clonotype has ten or more counts. The V and J genes are TRBV7-6 and TRBJ2-1, with unresolved D. CDR1 and CDR2 (germline): SGHVS, FNYEAQ. This CDR3 is 13 amino acids long. V was clipped by 4 bases and J by 6 bases, with 10 bases between them. In nucleotides, the CDR3 is TGTGCCAGCAGCTCATATTCACCCAATGAGCAGTTCTTC. Encoded protein: CASSSYSPNEQFF.

The chain carries TRBV6-1 and TRBJ2-6; weak D call: TRBD2 (5 bases). There are 14 residues in the CDR3. The ends were cut back, 5 bases at V and 2 bases at J, with 7 bases in the middle. Germline-derived CDR1 and CDR2 are MNHNS and SASEGT. The DNA of the CDR3 is TGTGCCAGCAGTTACGGGGCTGGGGCCAACGTCCTGACTTTC. This gives the protein CASSYGAGANVLTF.